Below, 9 T cell receptor beta chains from the same sample are listed, as sequenced in a study of identical twins. TCRdb fed the 5' RACE reads into MiXCR, producing one record per CDR3 protein. Of 250,000 to 350,000 distinct CDR3 sequences in the sample, roughly 9% are singletons; the top ten hold about 7.1%. The same sample was also used in a study of yellow fever vaccine responses in identical twins.

Input material: CD8+ T cells sorted from blood. The receptors originated from a woman aged 18-29 years in good health.

The sample holds a few counts of this clonotype. The V call is TRBV27, the J call TRBJ2-7; TRBD1 matches 8 bases. CDR1 MNHEY and CDR2 SMNVEV come from the germline V gene (reference sequence). Trimming at V came to 5 bases and at J to 7 bases, leaving 4 bases not matched to a gene. The CDR3 spans 12 residues. CDR3 coding DNA: TGTGCCAGCAGTGACAGGGGTGGAGAGCAGTACTTC. Residues: CASSDRGGEQYF.

This clonotype was seen only once. The V gene is TRBV27, the J gene TRBJ2-7; D perhaps matches TRBD1 (6 bases). This CDR3 region has 15 residues. Germline lookup yields CDR1 MNHEY and CDR2 SMNVEV (reference sequence). Deletions cut 5 bases from V and 1 base from J, with 15 bases between. The CDR3 DNA sequence: TGTGCCAGCAGTCTGAGGGGACACCCTTCCTACGAGCAGTACTTC. Translating it yields CASSLRGHPSYEQYF.

J is TRBJ1-6 and V is TRBV6-2 or TRBV6-3; D is unclear. Germline V gene lookup returns CDR1 MNHEY and CDR2 SVGEGT. Trimming cost V 5 bases and J 9 bases, with 20 bases left between them. CDR3 length equals 16 residues. The CDR3 DNA is TGTGCCAGCAGTCCACCGGACTCACCGGTGGCTTCACCCCTCCACTTT. This translates into CASSPPDSPVASPLHF.

This clonotype was recorded many times. The rearrangement uses TRBV6-5 and TRBJ2-1, with D perhaps TRBD1 (7 bases). Trimming took 3 bases from V and 6 from J, leaving 12 bases between them. Germline V lookup: CDR1 MNHEY, CDR2 SVGAGI. This CDR3 comprises 14 residues. The CDR3 nucleotides read TGTGCCAGCAGTTATGGCCAGGGGGGCAATGAGCAGTTCTTC. Translating gives CASSYGQGGNEQFF.

DNA of the CDR3: TGTGCCAGCAGGGACCTTGGGGGCTCCTACGAGCAGTACTTC. It is translated as CASRDLGGSYEQYF. The chain couples TRBV7-2 to TRBJ2-7; D assignment may be TRBD1 or TRBD2 (5 bases each). Trimming stripped 6 bases from V and 0 bases from J, with 12 bases between. Germline V gene lookup returns CDR1 SGHTA and CDR2 FQGNSA. The CDR3 spans 14 residues.

This clonotype showed up many times. The chain couples TRBV20-1 to TRBJ2-7; 8 nucleotides align to TRBD2. V gave up 0 bases and J gave up 2 bases; unmatched junction bases: 6. The CDR3 length is 15 residues. Germline CDR1 and CDR2: DFQATT and SNEGSKA (reference sequence). CDR3 bases: TGCAGTGCTAGAGATATAACTAGCGGAGCCTACGAGCAGTACTTC. It yields the protein CSARDITSGAYEQYF.

The chain employs TRBV10-3 and TRBJ2-7; 10 bases are a match to TRBD2. Germline V gene data show CDR1 as ENHRY and CDR2 as SYGVKD. The junction had 2 bases not matched to a gene; V was cut back by 2 bases and J by 7 bases. This CDR3 contains 13 residues. Here the CDR3 DNA reads TGTGCCATCAGTGAGACTAGCGGGGATGAGCAGTACTTC. As protein: CAISETSGDEQYF.

This clonotype has just a few counts. This chain joins TRBV7-9 and TRBJ2-1, with 10 bases identical to TRBD2. The CDR3 totals 16 residues. From germline, CDR1 is SEHNR and CDR2 FQNEAQ (reference sequence). V lost 3 bases to trimming and J lost 7 bases; unmatched junction nucleotides: 9. The CDR3 loop reads CASSLVLAGLDNEQFF. In DNA, the CDR3 is TGTGCCAGCAGCTTGGTACTAGCGGGACTTGATAATGAGCAGTTCTTC.

The sample holds a few counts of this clonotype. This chain uses TRBV20-1 with TRBJ2-5; the D gene is possibly TRBD2 (5 bases). Germline V gives CDR1 DFQATT, CDR2 SNEGSKA (reference sequence). The ends were cut back, 4 bases at V and 0 bases at J, with 9 bases in the middle. This CDR3 contains 13 residues. CDR3: CSAMRRYQETQYF. The CDR3, as DNA: TGCAGTGCTATGCGGAGGTACCAAGAGACCCAGTACTTC.